This T cell receptor (beta chain) originates from a study of response to subunit inactivated influenza vaccine. Study results and caveats: Authors proposed each seasonal influenza vaccination draws in few new T cells.

TCRdb used MiXCR to reprocess the RT-PCR reads, holding one entry per CDR3 protein. This sample has hundreds of thousands of distinct CDR3 sequences, with 12% found just once. There are 16 residues in the CDR3. Trimming pared 5 bases from V and 6 bases from J, leaving 20 bases between. Germline V gives CDR1 MDHEN, CDR2 SYDVKM. This clonotype was counted a few times. What it binds is unknown. The gene calls are TRBV28 and TRBJ2-4, with a tentative D call TRBD1 (6 bases). The TCR comes from a man between 50 and 59 years old who received an inactivated influenza vaccine. Here the sequenced sample was PBMCs from blood, taken on the day of vaccination. The CDR3 DNA reads as TGTGCCAGCAGTCCCCGGGACACCCGTTCCTTAAACATTCAGTACTTC. Encoded protein: CASSPRDTRSLNIQYF. Complete variable domain (other parts from reference TRBV28 and TRBJ2-4): DVKVTQSSRYLVKRTGEKVFLECVQDMDHENMFWYRQDPGLGLRLIYFSYDVKMKEKGDIPEGYSVSREKKERFSLILESASTNQTSMYLCASSPRDTRSLNIQYFGAGTRLSVL.